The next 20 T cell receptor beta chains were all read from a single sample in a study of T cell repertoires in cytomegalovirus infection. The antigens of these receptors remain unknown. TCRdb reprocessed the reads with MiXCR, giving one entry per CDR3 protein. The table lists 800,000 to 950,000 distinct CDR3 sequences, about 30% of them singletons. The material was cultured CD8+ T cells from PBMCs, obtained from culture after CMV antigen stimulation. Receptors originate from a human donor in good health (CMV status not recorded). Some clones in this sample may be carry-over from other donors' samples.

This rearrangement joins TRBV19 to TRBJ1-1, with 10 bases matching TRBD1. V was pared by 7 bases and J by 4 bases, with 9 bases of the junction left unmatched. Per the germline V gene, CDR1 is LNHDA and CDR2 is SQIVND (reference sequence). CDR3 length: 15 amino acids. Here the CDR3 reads CASIWDRGGSTEAFF. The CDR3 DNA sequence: TGTGCCAGTATCTGGGACAGGGGTGGAAGCACTGAAGCTTTCTTT.

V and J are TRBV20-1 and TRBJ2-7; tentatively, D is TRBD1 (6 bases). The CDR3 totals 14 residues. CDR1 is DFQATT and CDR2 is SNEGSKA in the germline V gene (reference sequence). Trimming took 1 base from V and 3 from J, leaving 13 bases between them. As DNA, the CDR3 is TGCAGTGCTAGAGGACAGGACACTTTCTACGAGCAGTACGTC. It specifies CSARGQDTFYEQYV.

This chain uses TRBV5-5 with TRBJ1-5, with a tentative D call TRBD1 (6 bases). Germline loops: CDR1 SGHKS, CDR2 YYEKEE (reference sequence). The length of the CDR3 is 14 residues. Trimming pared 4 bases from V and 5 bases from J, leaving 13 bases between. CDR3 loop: CASSPKGGDQPQHF. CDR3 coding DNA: TGTGCCAGCAGCCCCAAGGGGGGGGATCAGCCCCAGCATTTT.

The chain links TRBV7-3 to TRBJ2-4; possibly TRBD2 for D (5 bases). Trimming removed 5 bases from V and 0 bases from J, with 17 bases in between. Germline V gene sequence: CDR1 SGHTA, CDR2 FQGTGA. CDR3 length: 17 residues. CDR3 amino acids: CASSPQKEELAKNIQYF. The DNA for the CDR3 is TGTGCCAGCAGCCCCCAGAAGGAGGAACTAGCCAAAAACATTCAGTACTTC. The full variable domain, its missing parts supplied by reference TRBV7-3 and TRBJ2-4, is GAGVSQTPSNKVTEKGKYVELRCDPISGHTALYWYRQSLGQGPEFLIYFQGTGAADDSGLPNDRFFAVRPEGSVSTLKIQRTERGDSAVYLCASSPQKEELAKNIQYFGAGTRLSVL.

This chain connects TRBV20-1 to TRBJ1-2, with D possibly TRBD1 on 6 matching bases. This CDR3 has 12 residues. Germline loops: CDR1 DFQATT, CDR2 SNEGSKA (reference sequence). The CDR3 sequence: CRPTDRNYGYTF. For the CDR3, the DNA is TGCAGACCTACGGACAGAAACTATGGCTACACCTTC.

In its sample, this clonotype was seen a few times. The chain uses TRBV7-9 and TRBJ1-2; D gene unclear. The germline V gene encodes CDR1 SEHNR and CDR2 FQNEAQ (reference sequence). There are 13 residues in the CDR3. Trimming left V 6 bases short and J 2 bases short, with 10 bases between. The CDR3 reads CASSNTGNYGYTF. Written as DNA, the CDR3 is TGTGCCAGCAGTAACACGGGGAACTATGGCTACACCTTC.

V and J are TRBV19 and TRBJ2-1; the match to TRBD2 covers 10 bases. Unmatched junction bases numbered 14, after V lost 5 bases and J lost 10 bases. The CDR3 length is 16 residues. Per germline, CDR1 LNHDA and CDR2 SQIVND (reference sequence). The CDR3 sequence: CASSPWIAGGTGEQFF. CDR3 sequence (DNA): TGTGCCAGTAGTCCCTGGATAGCGGGGGGAACAGGGGAGCAGTTCTTC.

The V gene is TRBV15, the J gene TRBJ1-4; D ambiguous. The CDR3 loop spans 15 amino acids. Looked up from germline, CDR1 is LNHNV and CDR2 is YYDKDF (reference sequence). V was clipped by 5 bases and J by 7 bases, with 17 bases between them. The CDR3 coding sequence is TGTGCCACCAGCTCCCACGGGGAAAGGAGTGAAAAACTGTTTTTT. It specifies CATSSHGERSEKLFF.

The CDR3 spells CSARDRWDSPDTEAFF. CDR3 bases: TGCAGTGCTAGGGACCGGTGGGACTCCCCGGACACTGAAGCTTTCTTT. J is TRBJ1-1 and V is TRBV20-1, with TRBD1 as a possible D gene (5 bases). CDR1 and CDR2 from the germline V gene are DFQATT and SNEGSKA (reference sequence). This CDR3 has 16 amino acids. Trimming removed 3 bases at V and 3 bases at J, with 20 bases between.

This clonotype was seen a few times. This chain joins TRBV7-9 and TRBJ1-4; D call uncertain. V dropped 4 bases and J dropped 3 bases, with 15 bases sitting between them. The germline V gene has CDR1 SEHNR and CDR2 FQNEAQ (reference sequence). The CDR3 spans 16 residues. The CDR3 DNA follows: TGTGCCAGCAGCTCGAACCGAGGGTTGGCTAATGAAAAACTGTTTTTT. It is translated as CASSSNRGLANEKLFF.

CDR3 nucleotides: TGTGCCAGCAGCTTTGGGGCGGGGGGCTCAGATACGCAGTATTTT. This translates into CASSFGAGGSDTQYF. This chain uses TRBV7-6 with TRBJ2-3; 8 nucleotides match TRBD2. V shed 3 bases and J 4 bases; nucleotides not matched to a gene: 6. Germline V gives CDR1 SGHVS, CDR2 FNYEAQ. The CDR3 is 15 amino acids.

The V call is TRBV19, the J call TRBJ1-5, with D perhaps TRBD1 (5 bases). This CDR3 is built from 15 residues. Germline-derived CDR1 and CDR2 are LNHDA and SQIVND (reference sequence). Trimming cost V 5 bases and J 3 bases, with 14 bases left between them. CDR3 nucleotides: TGTGCCAGTAGTTACTTCGGACACCACAATCAGCCCCAGCATTTT. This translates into CASSYFGHHNQPQHF.

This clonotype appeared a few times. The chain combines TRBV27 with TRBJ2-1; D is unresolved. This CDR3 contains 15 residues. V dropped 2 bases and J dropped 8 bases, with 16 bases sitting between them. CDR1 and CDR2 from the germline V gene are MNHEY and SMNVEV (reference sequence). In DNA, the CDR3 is TGTGCCAGCAGTTTAGTTCCAGTCAGAGGCGATGAGCAGTTCTTC. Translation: CASSLVPVRGDEQFF.

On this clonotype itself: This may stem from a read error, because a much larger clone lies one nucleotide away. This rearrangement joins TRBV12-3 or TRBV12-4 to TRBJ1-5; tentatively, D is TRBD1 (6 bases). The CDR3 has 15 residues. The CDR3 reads CTSSSDSYGNQPQHF. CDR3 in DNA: TGTACCAGCAGTTCGGACAGTTACGGGAATCAGCCCCAGCATTTT.

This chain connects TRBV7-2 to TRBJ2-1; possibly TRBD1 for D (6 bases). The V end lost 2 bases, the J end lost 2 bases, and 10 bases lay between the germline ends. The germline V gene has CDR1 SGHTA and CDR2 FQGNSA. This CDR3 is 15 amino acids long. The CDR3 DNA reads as TGTGCCAGCAGCTTACAGGGGAATACCTACAATGAGCAGTTCTTC. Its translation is CASSLQGNTYNEQFF.

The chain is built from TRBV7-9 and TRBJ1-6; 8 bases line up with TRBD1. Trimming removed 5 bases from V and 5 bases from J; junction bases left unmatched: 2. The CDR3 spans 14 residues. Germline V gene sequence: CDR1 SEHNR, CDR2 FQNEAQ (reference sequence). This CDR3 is CASSGQGHNSPLHF. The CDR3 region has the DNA TGTGCCAGCAGCGGACAGGGTCATAATTCACCCCTCCACTTT.

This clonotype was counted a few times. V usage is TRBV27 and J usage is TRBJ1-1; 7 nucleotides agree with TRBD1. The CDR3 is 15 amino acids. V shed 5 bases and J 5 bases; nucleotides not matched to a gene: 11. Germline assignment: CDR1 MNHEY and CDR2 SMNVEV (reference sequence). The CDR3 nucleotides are TGTGCCAGCAGTCGGTTACAGGGGAGATGGACTGAAGCTTTCTTT. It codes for CASSRLQGRWTEAFF.

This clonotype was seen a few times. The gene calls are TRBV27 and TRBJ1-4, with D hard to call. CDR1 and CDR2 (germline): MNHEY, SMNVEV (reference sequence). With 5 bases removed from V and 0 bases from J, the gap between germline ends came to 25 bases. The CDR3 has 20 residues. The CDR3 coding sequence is TGTGCCAGCAGTCCATGGCCATGGCTCGGGCCAGGAGCAACTAATGAAAAACTGTTTTTT. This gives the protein CASSPWPWLGPGATNEKLFF. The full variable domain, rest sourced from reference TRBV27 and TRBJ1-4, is EAQVTQNPRYLITVTGKKLTVTCSQNMNHEYMSWYRQDPGLGLRQIYYSMNVEVTDKGDVPEGYKVSRKEKRNFPLILESPSPNQTSLYFCASSPWPWLGPGATNEKLFFGSGTQLSVL.

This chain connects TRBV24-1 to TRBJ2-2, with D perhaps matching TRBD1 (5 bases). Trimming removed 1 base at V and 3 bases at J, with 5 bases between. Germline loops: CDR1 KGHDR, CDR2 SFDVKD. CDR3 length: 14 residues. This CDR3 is CATSDFRDTGELFF. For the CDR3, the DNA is TGTGCCACCAGTGATTTCAGGGACACCGGGGAGCTGTTTTTT.

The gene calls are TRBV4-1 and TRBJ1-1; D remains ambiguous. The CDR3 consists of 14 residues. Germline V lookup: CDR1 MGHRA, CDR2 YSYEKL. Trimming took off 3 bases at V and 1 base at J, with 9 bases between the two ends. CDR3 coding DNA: TGCGCCAGCAGCCAGCAGGTACCGAACACTGAAGCTTTCTTT. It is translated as CASSQQVPNTEAFF.